This T cell receptor (beta chain) was sequenced for a study of T-cell reconstitution after alpha-beta-depleted transplantation in children. This clonotype was observed at least ten times. The TCRbeta library was prepared with unique molecular identifiers. TCRdb fed the PCR reads into MiXCR, producing one record per CDR3 protein. The data contain about 240,000 distinct CDR3 sequences, around 12% of them singletons. The CDR3 is 16 residues long. Germline CDR1 and CDR2: SGHTA and FQGNSA. V was pared by 4 bases and J by 0 bases, with 13 bases between. The sequencing used PBMCs from the stem cell graft donor, collected from the stem cell graft. V usage is TRBV7-2 and J usage is TRBJ2-4; D is possibly TRBD1 or TRBD2 (5 bases each). This sequence was found in a human donor who donated a stem cell graft to a child with acute lymphoblastic leukemia. CDR3 loop: CASSSPGTAAKNIQYF. The CDR3 nucleotides read TGTGCCAGCAGCTCTCCCGGGACGGCAGCCAAAAACATTCAGTACTTC.